A single TCR beta chain is shown here with its context. Authors' analysis steps: Quantification of nucleated cells was approximated via reference gene primer amplification. The protocol was immunoSEQ multiplex PCR, while the TCRdb copy is restricted to in-frame clones and leaves out a portion. V, J and clone size were drawn from that table, and D and trimming were deduced from the DNA. The table shows about 380,000 clones, with about 85% occurring only once. The data originate from a study of blood T cell repertoires in COVID-19. Study overall: From T cells, B-cell-depleted T cells, or PBMCs came the material, which was cDNA or gDNA.

Sequencing was carried out using peripheral blood. This clonotype originated in a woman in her late teens or twenties with acute or convalescent COVID-19.

The CDR3 protein is CASSSGRGANVLTF. The CDR3 bases are TGTGCCAGCAGCTCGGGTAGGGGGGCCAACGTCCTGACTTTC. The chain joins TRBV5-6 to TRBJ2-6; D call uncertain. CDR1 SGHDT and CDR2 YYEEEE come from the germline V gene. Trimming pared 3 bases from V and 4 bases from J, leaving 8 bases between. CDR3 size: 14 residues. The full variable domain, completed using reference TRBV5-6 and TRBJ2-6, is DAGVTQSPTHLIKTRGQQVTLRCSPKSGHDTVSWYQQALGQGPQFIFQYYEEEERQRGNFPDRFSGHQFPNYSSELNVNALLLGDSALYLCASSSGRGANVLTFGAGSRLTVL.